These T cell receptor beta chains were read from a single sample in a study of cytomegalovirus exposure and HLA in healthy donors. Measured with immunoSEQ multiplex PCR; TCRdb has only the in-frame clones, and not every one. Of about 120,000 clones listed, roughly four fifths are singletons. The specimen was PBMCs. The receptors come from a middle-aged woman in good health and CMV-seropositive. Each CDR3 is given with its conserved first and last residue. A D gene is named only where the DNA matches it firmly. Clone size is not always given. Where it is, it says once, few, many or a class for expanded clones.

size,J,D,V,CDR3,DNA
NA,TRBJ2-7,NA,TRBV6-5,CASGGVSYEQYF,TGTGCCAGCGGAGGGGTCTCCTACGAGCAGTACTTC
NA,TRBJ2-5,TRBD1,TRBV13,CASSDRARAQYF,TGTGCCAGCAGCGACAGGGCCAGGGCCCAGTACTTC
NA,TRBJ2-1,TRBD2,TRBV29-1,CSVELVLAGVDEQFF,TGCAGCGTTGAATTGGTACTAGCGGGAGTCGATGAGCAGTTCTTC
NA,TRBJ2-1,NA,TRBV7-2,CASRREPSSYNEQFF,TGTGCCAGCAGACGGGAGCCCAGCTCCTACAATGAGCAGTTCTTC
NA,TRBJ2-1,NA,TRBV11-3,CASSLRALGGDEQFF,TGTGCCAGCAGCCTAAGGGCCTTAGGGGGGGATGAGCAGTTCTTC
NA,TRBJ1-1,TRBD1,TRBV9,CASSVGWTGGREAFF,TGTGCCAGCAGCGTAGGATGGACAGGTGGACGAGAAGCTTTCTTT
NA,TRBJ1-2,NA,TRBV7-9,CASIGERTNYGYTF,TGTGCCTCCATCGGGGAGCGGACTAACTATGGCTACACCTTC
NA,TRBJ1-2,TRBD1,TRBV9,CASSVGGTGGANDYGYTF,TGTGCCAGCAGCGTTGGGGGGACAGGGGGCGCGAACGACTATGGCTACACCTTC
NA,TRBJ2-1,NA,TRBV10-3,CAISEYLEISYNEQFF,TGTGCCATCAGTGAGTATCTGGAGATTTCCTACAATGAGCAGTTCTTC
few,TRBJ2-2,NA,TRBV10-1,CASSKGVSGELFF,TGCGCCAGCAGTAAGGGGGTTAGCGGGGAGCTGTTTTTT
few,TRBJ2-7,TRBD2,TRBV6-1,CASSESGGVYEQYF,TGTGCCAGCAGCGAAAGCGGGGGGGTCTACGAGCAGTACTTC
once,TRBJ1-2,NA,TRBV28,CASSLSAPSIYGYTF,TGTGCCAGCAGTTTATCCGCCCCGAGTATTTATGGCTACACCTTC
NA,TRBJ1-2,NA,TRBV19,CASRTADSIGYYGYTF,TGTGCCAGTAGAACCGCGGACAGCATAGGATACTATGGCTACACCTTC
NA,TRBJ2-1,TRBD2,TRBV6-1,CASSDPGRASFNEQFF,TGTGCCAGCAGTGATCCCGGGAGGGCCTCTTTCAATGAGCAGTTCTTC
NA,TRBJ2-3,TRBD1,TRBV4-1,CASSQEAGGSTDTQYF,TGCGCCAGCAGCCAAGAGGCAGGGGGATCTACAGATACGCAGTATTTT
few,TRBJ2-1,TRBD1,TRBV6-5,CASSYTTGGDYNEQFF,TGTGCCAGCAGTTACACGACAGGGGGGGATTACAATGAGCAGTTCTTC
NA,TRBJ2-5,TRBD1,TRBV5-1,CASSLVWTGQETQYF,TGCGCCAGCAGCTTGGTATGGACAGGTCAAGAGACCCAGTACTTC
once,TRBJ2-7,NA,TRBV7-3,CASSGRGRESYEQYF,TGTGCCAGCAGCGGCAGGGGGCGGGAGTCCTACGAGCAGTACTTC
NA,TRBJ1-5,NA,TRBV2,CASRQDYSNQPQHF,TGTGCCAGCAGACAGGACTATAGCAATCAGCCCCAGCATTTT
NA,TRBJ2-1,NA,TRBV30,CAWTHYYNEQFF,TGTGCCTGGACCCACTATTACAATGAGCAGTTCTTC
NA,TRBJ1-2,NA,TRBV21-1,CASSKATGTGRRGYTF,TGTGCCAGCAGCAAAGCGACCGGGACAGGGCGACGTGGCTACACCTTC
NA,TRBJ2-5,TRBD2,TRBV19,CASSPGLAGGPALETQYF,TGTGCCAGTAGTCCCGGACTAGCGGGAGGGCCGGCTTTGGAGACCCAGTACTTC
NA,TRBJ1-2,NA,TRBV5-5,CASSLDPPGGYTF,TGTGCCAGCAGCTTGGACCCCCCGGGAGGCTACACCTTC
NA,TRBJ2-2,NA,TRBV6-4,CASSPLGDTGELFF,TGTGCCAGCAGTCCCCTCGGTGACACCGGGGAGCTGTTTTTT
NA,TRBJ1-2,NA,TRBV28,CASSSTGSPYGYTF,TGTGCCAGCAGTTCTACAGGGAGCCCCTATGGCTACACCTTC
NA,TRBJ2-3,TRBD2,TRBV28,CASSREGRTGDTQYF,TGTGCCAGCAGCCGGGAGGGTAGGACCGGCGATACGCAGTATTTT
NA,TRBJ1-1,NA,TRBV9,CASSGGQLGVNTEAFF,TGTGCCAGCAGCGGAGGTCAATTAGGGGTGAACACTGAAGCTTTCTTT
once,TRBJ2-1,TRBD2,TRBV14,CASSQLTGTSGDNEQFF,TGTGCCAGCAGCCAGCTGACCGGGACTAGCGGCGACAATGAGCAGTTCTTC
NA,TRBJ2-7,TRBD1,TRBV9,CASSVGQGVAYEQYF,TGTGCCAGCAGCGTAGGCCAGGGGGTGGCCTACGAGCAGTACTTC
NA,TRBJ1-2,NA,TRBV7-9,CASSYPRGNYGYTF,TGTGCCAGCAGCTACCCCCGGGGAAACTATGGCTACACCTTC
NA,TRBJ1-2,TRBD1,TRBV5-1,CASSPTSGQGLGGYTF,TGCGCCAGCAGCCCGACCTCGGGACAGGGGTTAGGTGGCTACACCTTC